This T cell receptor beta chain was retrieved from a study of blood T cell repertoires in COVID-19. Original data processing: Nucleated cell number was recorded as an estimate derived from reference gene primer amplification. The repertoire was sequenced with immunoSEQ multiplex PCR; TCRdb's copy has only in-frame clones and lacks some. Clone size and the V and J calls come from that table; the DNA yielded D and trimming. The data contain about 160,000 clones, 80% to 85% of them singletons. The sequenced sample consisted of peripheral blood. The origin of this receptor is a man between 18 and 29 years old with active or convalescent COVID-19.

The CDR3 bases are TGTGCCAGCAGTGGCCGACAGGGAAGCACTGAAGCTTTCTTT. Encoded protein: CASSGRQGSTEAFF. The chain employs TRBV6-6 and TRBJ1-1, with 7 bases lining up with TRBD1. The CDR3 length is 14 residues. The V segment lost 5 bases and the J segment 4 bases; nucleotides outside the gene matches: 7. Germline values: CDR1 MNHNY, CDR2 SVGAGI (reference sequence).